The table lists the clone carrying this T cell receptor (beta chain) with a few counts. These data originate in a study of blood T cells in healthy people across ages. Primers used in a second PCR of about 7 to 12 cycles were a sample-barcoded 5' primer and a J-beta primer mix. Each CDR3 protein gets one entry after TCRdb re-called the 5' RACE reads with MiXCR. The sample has over a million distinct CDR3 sequences; about 40% are singletons. Donor samples were obtained from healthy Caucasian individuals from Russia, aged roughly 6 to 90. Donors each provided 9.5 to 10 milliliters of peripheral blood. The sequencing sample was made of blood. This clonotype originated in a woman aged 18-29 years in good health.

CDR3 nucleotides: TGTGCCAGCAGTTTGGCAGGGGGACTAGCATACAATGAGCAGTTCTTC. Its protein is CASSLAGGLAYNEQFF. The chain joins TRBV27 to TRBJ2-1; 9 positions match TRBD2. Trimming at V came to 3 bases and at J to 4 bases, leaving 7 bases not matched to a gene. Germline CDR1 and CDR2: MNHEY and SMNVEV (reference sequence). This CDR3 has 16 amino acids.